Included here is one TCR beta chain sequence, with context. This entry is derived from a study of blood T cell repertoires in COVID-19. Looking at the study overall: In each case, the material was cDNA or gDNA derived from T cells, B-cell-depleted T cells, or PBMCs.

Trimming left V 4 bases short and J 1 base short, with 11 bases between. Per the germline V gene, CDR1 is SGHNT and CDR2 is YYREEE (reference sequence). This CDR3 comprises 14 residues. Under the authors' procedure: Estimates of nucleated cell counts were drawn from the amplification of reference gene primers. Generated by immunoSEQ multiplex PCR, the TCRdb table keeps only in-frame clones and is missing some. Clone size and V and J calls were adopted from that table, with D and trimming inferred from the DNA. The profile shows tens of thousands of clones, roughly 90% of them singletons. The source material was peripheral blood. The chain has TRBV5-4 and TRBJ2-5; possible D gene TRBD1, 6 bases. The receptor's source is a male donor with acute or convalescent COVID-19. The CDR3, as DNA: TGTGCCAGCAGCCCGAGGACAGCCCAAGAGACCCAGTACTTC. This gives the protein CASSPRTAQETQYF.